This passage covers 13 T cell receptor beta chains from one sample sequenced in a study of T cells in women clearing cervical HPV infection. TCRdb's copy holds only in-frame clones and misses some; the assay was immunoSEQ multiplex PCR. This sample lists about 22,000 clones; its ten largest clones have approximately 5%. The sequenced sample was blood buffy coat. Receptors originate from a woman between 18 and 69 years old with a cervical HPV16 infection that either progressed to CIN3+ or cleared (not recorded which).

In regard to this clone: The CDR3 end lies 3 residues beyond the end of the read and is filled in from the germline J gene. The chain couples TRBV7-9 to TRBJ1-2, with D possibly matching TRBD1 (5 bases). CDR3 length: 14 residues. The germline gives CDR1 SEHNR, CDR2 FQNEAQ (reference sequence). The CDR3: CASSQTSTWGDYTF. The covered CDR3 bases are TGTGCCAGCAGTCAGACTAGTACCTGGGGGGAC.

As regards this clone: The CDR3 is cut off 3 residues early in the read; its end comes from the germline J gene. V usage is TRBV6-2 or TRBV6-3 and J usage is TRBJ2-2; 10 bases line up with TRBD1. Germline CDR1 MNHEY, CDR2 SVGEGT. This CDR3 contains 16 residues. CDR3: CASSLGQGPFAEKLFF. The part of the CDR3 DNA that was read is TGTGCCAGCAGCTTGGGACAGGGGCCTTTTGCCGAAAAG.

CDR3 DNA, as far as it was read: TGTGCCAGCAGCTTAGATTCGGGGAGTGGCTACGAG. This translates into CASSLDSGSGYE. The whole CDR3 reads CASSLDSGSGYEQYF. The V gene is TRBV7-3, the J gene TRBJ2-7, with a weak D call TRBD2 (5 bases). The read is 3 residues too short to cover the CDR3 end, so that end is filled in from the germline J gene. Germline V gene sequence: CDR1 SGHTA, CDR2 FQGTGA. V lost 2 bases and J 3 bases, leaving 14 bases between the germline ends. This CDR3 comprises 15 residues.

As to this clone: The read gets to within 3 residues of the CDR3 end, and the germline J gene fills in the rest. This chain joins TRBV11-2 and TRBJ1-1, with a tentative D call TRBD1 (5 bases). Germline V gives CDR1 SGHAT, CDR2 FQNNGV. This CDR3 spans 13 amino acids. The chain's CDR3 is CASNRGEGLEAFF. The sequenced CDR3 bases are TGTGCCAGCAACCGCGGGGAGGGGCTGGAA. The complete variable domain, with remaining parts taken from reference TRBV11-2 and TRBJ1-1, reads EAGVAQSPRYKIIEKRQSVAFWCNPISGHATLYWYQQILGQGPKLLIQFQNNGVVDDSQLPKDRFSAERLKGVDSTLKIQPAKLEDSAVYLCASNRGEGLEAFFGQGTRLTVV.

Regarding this clone: The read ends 3 residues early relative to the CDR3; the germline J gene fills the gap. This sequence joins TRBV19 and TRBJ1-2, with D possibly being TRBD1 (5 bases). Germline CDR1 is LNHDA and CDR2 is SQIVND (reference sequence). The CDR3 runs 16 residues. CDR3 residues: CASTLRGAGGDNDYTF. The sequenced CDR3 bases are TGTGCCAGTACCCTCCGAGGGGCGGGGGGAGACAATGAC.

Turning to this clone: Read sequence stops 3 residues before the CDR3 end, and the germline J gene provides the missing end. The rearrangement uses TRBV20-1 and TRBJ2-4; 8 bases match TRBD2. Losses at the gene ends were 6 bases for V and 6 bases for J; bases not matched to a gene: 10. The V gene's germline CDR1 is DFQATT and CDR2 SNEGSKA (reference sequence). The CDR3 sequence is 14 residues long. The CDR3 bases that were read are TGCAGTGCAAGCCCGGGGGGGCGGGGAAACATT. Translating gives CSASPGGRGNI. The CDR3 in full is CSASPGGRGNIQYF.

For this clone: The sequenced fragment ends 3 residues before the CDR3 boundary, so the rest is inferred from the germline J gene. This rearrangement joins TRBV4-2 to TRBJ2-3, with TRBD2 matching over 8 bases. V shed 1 base and J 0 bases; nucleotides not matched to a gene: 3. The length of the CDR3 is 16 residues. CDR1 is LGHNA and CDR2 is YNFKEQ in the germline V gene. The CDR3 loop is CASSQVAGTSTDTQYF. The DNA read from the CDR3 is TGTGCCAGCAGCCAAGTAGCGGGGACTAGCACAGATACG.

As for this clone: The read finishes 3 residues shy of the CDR3 end, and the germline J gene is used to complete it. The chain is built from TRBV18 and TRBJ2-3; D uncertain. This CDR3 has 14 residues. The V gene's germline CDR1 is KGHSH and CDR2 LQKENI. The ends were cut back, 3 bases at V and 4 bases at J, with 11 bases in the middle. The CDR3 protein is CASSPFEGSDTQYF. The sequenced part of the CDR3 DNA is TGTGCCAGCTCACCCTTTGAAGGGTCAGATACG.

Note on this clone: The sequence runs out 3 residues before the end of the CDR3; the remainder is reconstructed from the germline J gene. The chain is built from TRBV7-2 and TRBJ2-7; weak D call: TRBD2 (6 bases). Germline loops: CDR1 SGHTA, CDR2 FQGNSA. The V end lost 8 bases, the J end lost 2 bases, and 13 bases lay between the germline ends. This CDR3 is built from 13 residues. CDR3 in amino acids: CASRGREPYEQYF. The part of the CDR3 DNA that was read is TGTGCCAGCCGTGGGCGGGAACCCTACGAG.

To note about this clone: Read sequence stops 3 residues before the CDR3 end, and the germline J gene provides the missing end. The rearrangement uses TRBV19 and TRBJ2-7, with D maybe TRBD1 (6 bases). This CDR3 is built from 14 residues. Germline V lookup: CDR1 LNHDA, CDR2 SQIVND (reference sequence). The V end lost 3 bases, the J end lost 2 bases, and 11 bases lay between the germline ends. This CDR3 reads CASSIPGQTYEQYF. The covered CDR3 bases are TGTGCCAGTAGTATCCCGGGACAAACCTACGAG.

The CDR3 loop reads CASSLGGGSNQPQHF. The sequenced CDR3 bases are TGCGCCAGCAGCTTGGGCGGCGGGTCCAATCAGCCC. The chain links TRBV5-1 to TRBJ1-5, with D unresolved. Read coverage stops 3 residues before the CDR3 terminus; the germline J gene supplies the remainder. V lost 0 bases and J lost 3, with 10 bases in between. Germline CDR1 reads SGHRS; CDR2 reads YFSETQ. This CDR3 is built from 15 residues. Variable domain in full (rest from reference TRBV5-1 and TRBJ1-5): KAGVTQTPRYLIKTRGQQVTLSCSPISGHRSVSWYQQTPGQGLQFLFEYFSETQRNKGNFPGRFSGRQFSNSRSEMNVSTLELGDSALYLCASSLGGGSNQPQHFGDGTRLSIL.

About this clone itself: The read falls 3 residues short of the CDR3 end, and the missing part is taken from the germline J gene. The rearrangement joins TRBV6-1 to TRBJ1-2; 7 positions match TRBD1. Unmatched junction bases numbered 7, after V lost 4 bases and J lost 5 bases. The CDR3 runs 14 residues. The germline CDR1 and CDR2 sequences are MNHNS and SASEGT. CDR3: CASSVTGVQYGYTF. CDR3 DNA (partial): TGTGCCAGCAGTGTAACAGGGGTCCAGTATGGC.

Regarding this clone: The read stops 3 residues short of the end of the CDR3; the missing end is completed from the germline J gene. The chain joins TRBV20-1 to TRBJ1-4, with 10 bases aligning to TRBD1. This CDR3 has 15 amino acids. Per the germline V gene, CDR1 is DFQATT and CDR2 is SNEGSKA (reference sequence). The DNA read from the CDR3 is TGCAGTGCTAGACGGGACAGGGGACCGAATTCGCCA. Amino acids: CSARRDRGPNSP. The whole CDR3 reads CSARRDRGPNSPLFF.